The rows below give T cell receptor beta chains drawn from one sample of a study of T cells in Graves' hyperthyroidism and ophthalmopathy. MiXCR was run by TCRdb on the multiplex PCR reads, yielding one entry per CDR3 protein. The table has about 640,000 distinct CDR3 sequences, less than 25% seen once. The sequencing sample was made of blood. The receptors shown here come from a man between 25 and 39 years old with Graves' ophthalmopathy. CDR3s include the opening cysteine and the closing phenylalanine or tryptophan. Fields, in order: D gene, V gene, CDR3 protein. D genes are given only for firm matches.

>.|TRBV2
CASSTGGFVSNQPQHF
>.|TRBV5-1
CASSLGGGGNTIYF
>.|TRBV7-2
CASSLGWGGVNIQYF
>TRBD1|TRBV29-1
CSVVGRQGANGYTF
>TRBD1|TRBV27
CASSHGTGANTEAFF
>TRBD2|TRBV5-5
CASSAAQAGVFTDTQYF
>.|TRBV7-9
CASSLWDRLAGNTGELFF
>TRBD1|TRBV7-6
CASSSTTTGGYYGYTF
>.|TRBV6-5
CASSYGQTNTDTQYF
>.|TRBV27
CASSLFPGSSYEQYF